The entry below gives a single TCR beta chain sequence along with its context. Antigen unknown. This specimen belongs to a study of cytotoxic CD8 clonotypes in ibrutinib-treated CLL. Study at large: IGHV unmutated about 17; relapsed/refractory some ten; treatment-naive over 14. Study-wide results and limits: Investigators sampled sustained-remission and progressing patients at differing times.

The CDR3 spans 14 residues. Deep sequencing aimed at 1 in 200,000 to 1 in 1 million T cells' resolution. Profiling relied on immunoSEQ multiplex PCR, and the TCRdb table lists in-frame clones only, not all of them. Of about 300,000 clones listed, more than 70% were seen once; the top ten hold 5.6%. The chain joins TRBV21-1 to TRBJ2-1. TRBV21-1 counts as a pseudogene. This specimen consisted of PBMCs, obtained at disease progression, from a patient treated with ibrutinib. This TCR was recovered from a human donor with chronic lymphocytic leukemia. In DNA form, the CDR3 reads TGTGCCAGCAGCAAGCAAGACCACATGGTTGAGCAGTTCTTC. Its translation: CASSKQDHMVEQFF.